The 15 T cell receptor beta chains reported below all come from one sample, sequenced in a study of T cells in tuberculosis. Sorting used thawed, overnight-rested PBMC stained with anti-CD3, a viability dye and GMM-loaded CD1B tetramer. C32 glucose monomycolate from Rhodococcus equi was loaded onto the CD1B tetramers. Clones were sequenced by immunoSEQ multiplex PCR, and TCRdb holds only the in-frame ones, with some missing. Here the sample spans 85,000 to 100,000 clones, around 90% being singletons. Source material: CD1b-GMM tetramer-negative cells sorted from PBMCs. Receptors originate from an adult woman with latent tuberculosis.

Written as DNA, the CDR3 is TGCGCCAGCAGCGGCGGGACAGGAGAGACCCAGTACTTC. Protein product: CASSGGTGETQYF. This sequence joins TRBV5-1 and TRBJ2-5, with 8 positions matching TRBD1. Germline trimming cut 4 bases from V and 4 bases from J; bases unmatched to any gene: 3. The germline V gene has CDR1 SGHRS and CDR2 YFSETQ. The CDR3 runs 13 residues.

J is TRBJ1-1 and V is TRBV9; D might be TRBD1 (6 bases). Germline V lookup: CDR1 SGDLS, CDR2 YYNGEE. V lost 0 bases, J lost 5 bases, and 14 bases lay in between. CDR3 length: 15 residues. The CDR3 region has the DNA TGTGCCAGCAGCGTAGCGTTACAGGGTGAGACTGAAGCTTTCTTT. This sequence encodes CASSVALQGETEAFF.

This chain joins TRBV10-3 and TRBJ2-5, with no clear D. The CDR3 has 13 amino acids. The ends were cut back, 0 bases at V and 5 bases at J, with 7 bases in the middle. The germline gives CDR1 ENHRY, CDR2 SYGVKD. CDR3 in amino acids: CAISESNKETQYF. The CDR3, as DNA: TGTGCCATCAGTGAGTCGAACAAGGAGACCCAGTACTTC.

V is TRBV27 and J is TRBJ1-2, with 9 nucleotides matching TRBD1. Losses at the gene ends were 4 bases for V and 2 bases for J; bases not matched to a gene: 5. The CDR3 has 15 residues. Germline assignment: CDR1 MNHEY and CDR2 SMNVEV (reference sequence). CDR3 in amino acids: CASSSAGQGNYGYTF. CDR3 sequence (DNA): TGTGCCAGCAGTTCGGCCGGACAGGGGAACTATGGCTACACCTTC.

This clone was detected a few times. The chain employs TRBV25-1 and TRBJ1-1; D call uncertain. Between the trimmed V and J ends, which lost 7 bases and 0 bases, there was a span of 6 bases. This CDR3 has 12 amino acids. CDR1 is MGHDK, CDR2 SYGVNS, per germline. CDR3 coding DNA: TGTGCCAGCACCGGGTTGAACACTGAAGCTTTCTTT. Encoded protein: CASTGLNTEAFF.

The chain employs TRBV7-9 and TRBJ1-2, with D unclear. CDR3 length: 13 amino acids. The V end was cut by 5 bases, the J end by 2 bases, with 9 bases between. Germline loops: CDR1 SEHNR, CDR2 FQNEAQ (reference sequence). CDR3 loop: CASSEWANYGYTF. The DNA for the CDR3 is TGTGCCAGCAGCGAATGGGCCAACTATGGCTACACCTTC. Combining the CDR3 with reference TRBV7-9 and TRBJ1-2 gives the whole variable domain DTGVSQNPRHKITKRGQNVTFRCDPISEHNRLYWYRQTLGQGPEFLTYFQNEAQLEKSRLLSDRFSAERPKGSFSTLEIQRTEQGDSAMYLCASSEWANYGYTFGSGTRLTVV.

The rearrangement joins TRBV19 to TRBJ1-5; no clear D. This CDR3 spans 12 amino acids. Germline V lookup: CDR1 LNHDA, CDR2 SQIVND (reference sequence). With 5 bases removed from V and 4 bases from J, the gap between germline ends came to 6 bases. The chain's CDR3 is CASSWPNQPQHF. CDR3 bases: TGTGCCAGTAGTTGGCCAAATCAGCCCCAGCATTTT. The complete variable domain, with remaining parts taken from reference TRBV19 and TRBJ1-5, reads DGGITQSPKYLFRKEGQNVTLSCEQNLNHDAMYWYRQDPGQGLRLIYYSQIVNDFQKGDIAEGYSVSREKKESFPLTVTSAQKNPTAFYLCASSWPNQPQHFGDGTRLSIL.

The chain joins TRBV27 to TRBJ2-1, with D possibly being TRBD1 (5 bases). V gave up 6 bases and J gave up 7 bases, with 19 bases separating them. Germline V gene lookup returns CDR1 MNHEY and CDR2 SMNVEV (reference sequence). The CDR3 has 15 residues. DNA for the CDR3: TGTGCCAGCAGGACAGACGTTGATTGGGTAAATGAGCAGTTCTTC. This translates into CASRTDVDWVNEQFF.

This chain connects TRBV5-1 to TRBJ1-2; D gene unclear. The CDR3 totals 15 residues. CDR1 and CDR2 (germline): SGHRS, YFSETQ. V was clipped by 0 bases and J by 2 bases, with 11 bases between them. The chain's CDR3 is CASSLERETNYGYTF. The CDR3 region has the DNA TGCGCCAGCAGCTTGGAGCGGGAAACGAACTATGGCTACACCTTC.

The chain employs TRBV5-4 and TRBJ2-1; a weak D match, TRBD2 (6 bases). The CDR3 extends over 14 amino acids. Trimming removed 4 bases at V and 6 bases at J, with 14 bases between. The V gene's germline CDR1 is SGHNT and CDR2 YYREEE (reference sequence). The CDR3 DNA follows: TGTGCCAGCAGCCAAGATCTGGGGGGCAATGAGCAGTTCTTC. Translation: CASSQDLGGNEQFF.

V usage is TRBV19 and J usage is TRBJ2-5; TRBD2 matches 9 bases. Germline CDR1 reads LNHDA; CDR2 reads SQIVND (reference sequence). The V and J ends lost 3 bases and 2 bases, in that order; junction bases with no gene match: 16. The CDR3 spans 19 residues. For the CDR3, the DNA is TGTGCCAGTAGTATGGTCTTGGGTAGCGGGGGCCGGGGACAAGAGACCCAGTACTTC. Translated: CASSMVLGSGGRGQETQYF.

V gene TRBV18 combines with J gene TRBJ2-5; no firm D call. V dropped 1 base and J dropped 5 bases, with 8 bases sitting between them. Germline-derived CDR1 and CDR2 are KGHSH and LQKENI. The length of the CDR3 is 13 residues. This CDR3 is CASSPLRSETQYF. CDR3 nucleotide sequence: TGTGCCAGCTCACCACTCAGATCGGAGACCCAGTACTTC.

This chain joins TRBV27 and TRBJ1-5; D remains ambiguous. The germline V gene has CDR1 MNHEY and CDR2 SMNVEV (reference sequence). Trimming pared 5 bases from V and 2 bases from J, leaving 10 bases between. The CDR3 covers 14 residues. In nucleotides, the CDR3 is TGTGCCAGCAGTCCGGGATCTGGCAATCAGCCCCAGCATTTT. Amino acids: CASSPGSGNQPQHF.

The CDR3 sequence: CASSYPGQGYEQYF. The CDR3 nucleotides are TGTGCCAGCAGTTACCCCGGACAGGGGTACGAGCAGTACTTC. The V gene is TRBV6-6, the J gene TRBJ2-7; 9 nucleotides align to TRBD1. The germline V gene encodes CDR1 MNHNY and CDR2 SVGAGI (reference sequence). Losses at the gene ends were 2 bases for V and 4 bases for J; bases not matched to a gene: 3. CDR3 length: 14 residues.

The chain uses TRBV6-5 and TRBJ2-5; no definite D call. The germline gives CDR1 MNHEY, CDR2 SVGAGI. This CDR3 region has 14 residues. The V end was cut by 2 bases, the J end by 5 bases, with 12 bases between. The CDR3 coding sequence is TGTGCCAGCAGTTACCCCGACACGCCGGAGACCCAGTACTTC. This sequence encodes CASSYPDTPETQYF.